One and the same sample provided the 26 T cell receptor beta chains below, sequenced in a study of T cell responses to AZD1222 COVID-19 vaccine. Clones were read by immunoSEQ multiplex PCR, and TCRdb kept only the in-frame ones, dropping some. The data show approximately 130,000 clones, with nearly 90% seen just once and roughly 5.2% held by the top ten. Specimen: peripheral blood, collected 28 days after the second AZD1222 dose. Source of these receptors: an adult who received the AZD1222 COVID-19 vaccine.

Here the CDR3 DNA reads TGTGCCAGCAGCCCGGGACTTCTTCGCAATGAGCAGTTCTTC. Residues: CASSPGLLRNEQFF. The V call is TRBV5-4, the J call TRBJ2-1; D possibly corresponds to TRBD2 (6 bases). The CDR3 is 14 residues long. V was cut by 4 bases and J by 6 bases, with 14 bases left in between. CDR1 and CDR2 (germline): SGHNT, YYREEE (reference sequence).

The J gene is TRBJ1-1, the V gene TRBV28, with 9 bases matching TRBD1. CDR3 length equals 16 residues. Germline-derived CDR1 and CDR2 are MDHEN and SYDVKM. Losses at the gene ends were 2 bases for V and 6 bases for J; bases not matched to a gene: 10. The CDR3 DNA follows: TGTGCCAGCAGTTTACTTCCTTGGACAGGGGACGCTGAAGCTTTCTTT. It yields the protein CASSLLPWTGDAEAFF.

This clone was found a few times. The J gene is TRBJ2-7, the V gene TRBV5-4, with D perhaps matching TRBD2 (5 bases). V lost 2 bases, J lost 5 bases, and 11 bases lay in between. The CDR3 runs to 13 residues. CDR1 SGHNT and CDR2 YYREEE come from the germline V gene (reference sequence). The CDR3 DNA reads TGTGCCAGCAGCTTTAATAGGGAGAACGAGCAGTACTTC. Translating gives CASSFNRENEQYF.

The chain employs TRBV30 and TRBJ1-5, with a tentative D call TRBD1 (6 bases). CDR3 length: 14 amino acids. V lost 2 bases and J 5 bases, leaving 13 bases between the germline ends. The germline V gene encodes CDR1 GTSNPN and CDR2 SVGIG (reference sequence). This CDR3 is CAWSTGGLDQPQHF. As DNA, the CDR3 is TGTGCCTGGAGTACGGGGGGCCTGGATCAGCCCCAGCATTTT.

CDR3 DNA: TGTGCCACCAGTGACCCGGTCACCGGGGAGCTGTTTTTT. Amino acids: CATSDPVTGELFF. The V gene is TRBV24-1, the J gene TRBJ2-2; D remains ambiguous. Trimming stripped 4 bases from V and 4 bases from J, with 6 bases between. The CDR3 has 13 amino acids. The germline V gene encodes CDR1 KGHDR and CDR2 SFDVKD.

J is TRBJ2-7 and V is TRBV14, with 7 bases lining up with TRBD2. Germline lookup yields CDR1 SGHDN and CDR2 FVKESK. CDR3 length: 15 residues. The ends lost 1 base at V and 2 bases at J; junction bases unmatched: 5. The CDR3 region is CASSQGGTIPYEQYF. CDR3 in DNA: TGTGCCAGCAGCCAAGGAGGGACTATTCCCTACGAGCAGTACTTC.

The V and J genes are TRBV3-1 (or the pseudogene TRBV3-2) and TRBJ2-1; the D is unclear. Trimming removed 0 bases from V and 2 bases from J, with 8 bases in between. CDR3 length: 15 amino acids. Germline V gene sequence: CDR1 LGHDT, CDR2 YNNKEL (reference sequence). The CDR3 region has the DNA TGTGCCAGCAGCCAAGAGAGTGGGACCTACAATGAGCAGTTCTTC. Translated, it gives CASSQESGTYNEQFF.

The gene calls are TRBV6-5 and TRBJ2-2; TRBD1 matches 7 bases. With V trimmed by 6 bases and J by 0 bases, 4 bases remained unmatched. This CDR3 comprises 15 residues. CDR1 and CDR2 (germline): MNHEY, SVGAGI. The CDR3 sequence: CASRTGAANTGELFF. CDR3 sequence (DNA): TGTGCCAGCAGAACAGGGGCCGCGAACACCGGGGAGCTGTTTTTT.

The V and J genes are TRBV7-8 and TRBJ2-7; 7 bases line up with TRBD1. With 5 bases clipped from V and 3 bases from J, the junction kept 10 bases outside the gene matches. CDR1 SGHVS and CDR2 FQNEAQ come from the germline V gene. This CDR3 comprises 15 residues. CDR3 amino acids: CASSPGQIIYYEQYF. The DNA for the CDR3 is TGTGCCAGCAGCCCGGGACAGATAATATACTACGAGCAGTACTTC.

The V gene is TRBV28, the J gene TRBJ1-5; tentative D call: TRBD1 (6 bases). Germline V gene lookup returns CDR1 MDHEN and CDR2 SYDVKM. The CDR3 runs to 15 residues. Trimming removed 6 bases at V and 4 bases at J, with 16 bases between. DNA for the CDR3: TGTGCCAGCAGCCTTATTATTACAGGGAATCAGCCCCAGCATTTT. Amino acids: CASSLIITGNQPQHF. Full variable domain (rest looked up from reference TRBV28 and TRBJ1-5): DVKVTQSSRYLVKRTGEKVFLECVQDMDHENMFWYRQDPGLGLRLIYFSYDVKMKEKGDIPEGYSVSREKKERFSLILESASTNQTSMYLCASSLIITGNQPQHFGDGTRLSIL.

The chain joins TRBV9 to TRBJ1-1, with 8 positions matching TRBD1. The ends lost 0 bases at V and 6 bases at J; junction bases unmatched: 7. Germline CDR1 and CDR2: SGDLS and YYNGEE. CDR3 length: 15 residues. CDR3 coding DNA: TGTGCCAGCAGCGTAGCCCATGACAGGGGAGCTGAAGCTTTCTTT. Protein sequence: CASSVAHDRGAEAFF.

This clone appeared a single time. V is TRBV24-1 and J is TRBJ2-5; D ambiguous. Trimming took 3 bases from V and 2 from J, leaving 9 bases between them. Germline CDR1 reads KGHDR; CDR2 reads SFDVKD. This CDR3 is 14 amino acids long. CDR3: CATSDTAAQETQYF. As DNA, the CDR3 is TGTGCCACCAGTGATACGGCAGCGCAAGAGACCCAGTACTTC.

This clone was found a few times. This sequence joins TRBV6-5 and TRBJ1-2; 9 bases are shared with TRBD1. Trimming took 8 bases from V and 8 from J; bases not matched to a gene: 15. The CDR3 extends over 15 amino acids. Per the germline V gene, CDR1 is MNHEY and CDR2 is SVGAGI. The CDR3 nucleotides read TGTGCCAGCCAATACGCCACCGGGACAGGGAAAGGCTACACCTTC. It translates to CASQYATGTGKGYTF.

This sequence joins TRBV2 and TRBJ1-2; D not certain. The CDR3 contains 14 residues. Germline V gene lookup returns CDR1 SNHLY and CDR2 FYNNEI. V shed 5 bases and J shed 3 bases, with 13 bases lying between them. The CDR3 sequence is CASSRRVLHYGYTF. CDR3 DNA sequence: TGTGCCAGCAGTCGTAGGGTACTGCACTATGGCTACACCTTC.

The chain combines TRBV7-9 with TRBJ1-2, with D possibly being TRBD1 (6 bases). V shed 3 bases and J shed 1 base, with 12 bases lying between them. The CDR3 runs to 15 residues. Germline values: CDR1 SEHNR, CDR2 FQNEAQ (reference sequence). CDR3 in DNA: TGTGCCAGCAGCTTTGGACAGCCTAGTAACTATGGCTACACCTTC. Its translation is CASSFGQPSNYGYTF.

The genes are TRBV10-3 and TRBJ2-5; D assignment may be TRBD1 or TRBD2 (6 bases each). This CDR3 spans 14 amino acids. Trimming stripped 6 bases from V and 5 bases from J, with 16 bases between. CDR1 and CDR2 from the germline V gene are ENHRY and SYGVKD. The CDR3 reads CAIRATEGGETQYF. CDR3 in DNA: TGTGCCATCAGAGCCACTGAAGGGGGGGAGACCCAGTACTTC.

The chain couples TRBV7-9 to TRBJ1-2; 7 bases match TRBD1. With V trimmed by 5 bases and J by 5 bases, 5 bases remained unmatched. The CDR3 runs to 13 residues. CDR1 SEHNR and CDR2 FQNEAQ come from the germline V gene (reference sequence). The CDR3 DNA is TGTGCCAGCAGCCGCGGGACAGCATATGGCTACACCTTC. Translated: CASSRGTAYGYTF.

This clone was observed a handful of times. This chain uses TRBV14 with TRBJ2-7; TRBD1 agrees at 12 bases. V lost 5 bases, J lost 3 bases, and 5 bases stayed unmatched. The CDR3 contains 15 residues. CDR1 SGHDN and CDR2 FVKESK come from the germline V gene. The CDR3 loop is CASSTGTGGFYEQYF. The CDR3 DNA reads TGTGCCAGCAGCACAGGGACAGGGGGCTTCTACGAGCAGTACTTC.

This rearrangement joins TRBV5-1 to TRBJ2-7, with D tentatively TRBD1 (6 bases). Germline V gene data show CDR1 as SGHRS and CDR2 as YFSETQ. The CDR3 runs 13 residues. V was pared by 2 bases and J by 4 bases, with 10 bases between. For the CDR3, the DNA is TGCGCCAGCAGCTTCGACAGGACATACGAGCAGTACTTC. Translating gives CASSFDRTYEQYF.

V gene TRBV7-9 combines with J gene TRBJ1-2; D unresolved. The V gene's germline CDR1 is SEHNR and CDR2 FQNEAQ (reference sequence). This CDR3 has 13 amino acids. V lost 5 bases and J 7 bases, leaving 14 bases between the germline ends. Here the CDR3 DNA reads TGTGCCAGCAGCCCACGGGAGCCCGGTGGCTACACCTTC. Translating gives CASSPREPGGYTF.

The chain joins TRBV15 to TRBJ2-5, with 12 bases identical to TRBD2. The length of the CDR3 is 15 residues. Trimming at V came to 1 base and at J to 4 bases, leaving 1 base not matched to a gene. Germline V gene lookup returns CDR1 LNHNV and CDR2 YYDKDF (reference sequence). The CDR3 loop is CATSRASGGAETQYF. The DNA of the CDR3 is TGTGCCACCAGCAGAGCTAGCGGGGGGGCAGAGACCCAGTACTTC.

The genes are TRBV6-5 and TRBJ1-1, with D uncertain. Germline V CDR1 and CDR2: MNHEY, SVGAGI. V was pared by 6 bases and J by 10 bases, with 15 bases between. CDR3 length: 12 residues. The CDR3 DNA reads TGTGCCAGCAGACACGGAAACGGTGGAGCTTTCTTT. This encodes CASRHGNGGAFF.

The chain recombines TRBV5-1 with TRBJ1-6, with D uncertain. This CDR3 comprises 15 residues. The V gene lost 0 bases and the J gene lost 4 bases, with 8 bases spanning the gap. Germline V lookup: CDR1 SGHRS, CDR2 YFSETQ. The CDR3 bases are TGCGCCAGCAGCTTGGGACCCGATTATAATTCACCCCTCCACTTT. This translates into CASSLGPDYNSPLHF.

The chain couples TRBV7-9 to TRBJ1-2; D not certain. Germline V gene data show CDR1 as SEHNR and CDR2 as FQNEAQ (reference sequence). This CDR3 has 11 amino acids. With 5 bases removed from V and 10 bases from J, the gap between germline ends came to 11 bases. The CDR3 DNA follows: TGTGCCAGCAGCCAATATGGGTACTACACCTTC. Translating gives CASSQYGYYTF. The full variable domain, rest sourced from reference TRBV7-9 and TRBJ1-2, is DTGVSQNPRHKITKRGQNVTFRCDPISEHNRLYWYRQTLGQGPEFLTYFQNEAQLEKSRLLSDRFSAERPKGSFSTLEIQRTEQGDSAMYLCASSQYGYYTFGSGTRLTVV.

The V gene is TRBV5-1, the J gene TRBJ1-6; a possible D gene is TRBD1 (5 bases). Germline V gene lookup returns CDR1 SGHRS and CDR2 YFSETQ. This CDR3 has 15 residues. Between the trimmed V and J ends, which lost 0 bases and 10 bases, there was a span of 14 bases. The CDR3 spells CASSLGDSGASPLHF. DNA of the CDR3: TGCGCCAGCAGCTTGGGCGACTCTGGGGCCTCACCCCTCCACTTT.

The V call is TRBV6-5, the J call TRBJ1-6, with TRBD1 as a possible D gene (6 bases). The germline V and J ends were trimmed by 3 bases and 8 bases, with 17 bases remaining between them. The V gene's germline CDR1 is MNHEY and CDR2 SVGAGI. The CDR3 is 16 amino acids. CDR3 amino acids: CASSYSGTKNHSPLHF. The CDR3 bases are TGTGCCAGCAGTTATTCCGGGACAAAAAATCATTCACCCCTCCACTTT.